Listed below are T cell receptor beta chains from one sample, sequenced in a study of PD-L1 blockade in urothelial cancer. The method was immunoSEQ multiplex PCR; TCRdb's version includes in-frame clones alone and lacks a portion of them. The profile shows about 72,000 clones, around 85% of them singletons. The specimen comprised PBMCs, sampled around atezolizumab (anti-PD-L1) treatment. The receptors were gathered from a man in his sixties with urothelial cancer. The CDR3 runs from the conserved cysteine through the conserved F or W. D genes are given only for firm matches. Rows give clone size only sometimes, using once, few, many, or a class for an expanded clone.

TRBV18	.	TRBJ1-3	.	TGTGCCAGCTCCCGAGACCAAGGAGGGGTGGCTGGAAACACCATATATTTT	CASSRDQGGVAGNTIYF
TRBV25-1	.	TRBJ2-2	.	TGTGCCAGCAGTAATGTCGGGACCGGGGAGCTGTTTTTT	CASSNVGTGELFF
TRBV6-5	.	TRBJ2-1	.	TGTGCCAGCAGTTACACACAGGGTGTTGAGCAGTTCTTC	CASSYTQGVEQFF
TRBV5-4	once	TRBJ2-6	TRBD1	TGTGCCAGCAGCTTATTGGGACAGGGGGTTGGGGCCAACGTCCTGACTTTC	CASSLLGQGVGANVLTF
TRBV27	.	TRBJ2-3	TRBD2	TGTGCCAGCAGTTTTGGCACGGGGGGTAACACAGATACGCAGTATTTT	CASSFGTGGNTDTQYF
TRBV27	.	TRBJ1-1	.	TGTGCCAGCAGTTTATCGTGGGGGGAGGTGAACACTGAAGCTTTCTTT	CASSLSWGEVNTEAFF
TRBV29-1	.	TRBJ2-5	.	TGCAGCGTTGATTCGGCAGGGCAAGAGACCCAGTACTTC	CSVDSAGQETQYF
TRBV7-8	once	TRBJ2-5	TRBD1	TGTGCCAGCAGCAGACAGGGGCTTAAGACCCAGTACTTC	CASSRQGLKTQYF
TRBV5-1	.	TRBJ2-3	TRBD2	TGCGCCAGCAGCTGGACTAGCGGCACAGATACGCAGTATTTT	CASSWTSGTDTQYF
TRBV25-1	.	TRBJ2-1	TRBD2	TGTGCCAGCAGTGAATATCCCCCCGGCGGGGGGGCGTTCAATGAGCAGTTCTTC	CASSEYPPGGGAFNEQFF
TRBV28	.	TRBJ1-1	.	TGTGCCAGCAGTCCTCCAGGGGTCTGGGAAACTGAAGCTTTCTTT	CASSPPGVWETEAFF
TRBV4-2	.	TRBJ2-4	TRBD1	TGTGCCAGCAGCACAGGTCCTGTGACAGGGTTAAACATTCAGTACTTC	CASSTGPVTGLNIQYF
TRBV9	.	TRBJ2-7	.	TGTGCCAGCAGCGTAGCTCTAACAGGCTACGAGCAGTACTTC	CASSVALTGYEQYF
TRBV10-3	few	TRBJ1-1	TRBD1	TGTGCCATCAGTACCGGGACAGAAGGCACTGAAGCTTTCTTT	CAISTGTEGTEAFF
TRBV28	.	TRBJ1-2	.	TGTGCCAGCAGTACACCCTATGGCTACACCTTC	CASSTPYGYTF
TRBV7-9	.	TRBJ2-3	.	TGTGCCAGCAGCTTAGGTGCGGGAACAGATACGCAGTATTTT	CASSLGAGTDTQYF
TRBV7-2	.	TRBJ1-2	TRBD1	TGTGCCAGCAGCGCCGACAGGGAAGGCTACACCTTC	CASSADREGYTF
TRBV4-3	.	TRBJ1-2	TRBD1	TGCGCCAGCAGCCATCAACAAACAGGGGCCCGCTATGGCTACACCTTC	CASSHQQTGARYGYTF
TRBV25-1	.	TRBJ1-2	.	TGTGCCAGCAGTGAATGGGGGGGGGAGGGGCAGCGATTGGGCTACACCTTC	CASSEWGGEGQRLGYTF
TRBV18	.	TRBJ2-7	TRBD1	TGTGCCAGCTCACCAAGACAGGGCGGTTCCTACGAGCAGTACTTC	CASSPRQGGSYEQYF
TRBV7-9	.	TRBJ1-2	.	TGTGCCAGCAGCCTATCCCGGAGTCTGGCTAGTGGCTACACCTTC	CASSLSRSLASGYTF
TRBV9	.	TRBJ2-5	.	TGTGCCAGCAGCGTTTGGGACGGCCAGGGGGGAGAGACCCAGTACTTC	CASSVWDGQGGETQYF
TRBV7-2	.	TRBJ2-1	TRBD1	TGTGCCAGCAGCTTTCCAGGGGGTAGTGAGCAGTTCTTC	CASSFPGGSEQFF
TRBV28	.	TRBJ2-3	.	TGTGCCAGCAGTTCCCCGGGACATGGGAAGCAGTATTTT	CASSSPGHGKQYF
TRBV11-2	.	TRBJ2-2	TRBD2	TGTGCCAGCAACCTGGGGGGGAGCCCCGGGGAGCTGTTTTTT	CASNLGGSPGELFF
TRBV30	.	TRBJ2-7	.	TGTGCCTGGAGTGTTGTTTCTGAGCAGTACTTC	CAWSVVSEQYF
TRBV7-9	.	TRBJ2-7	.	TGTGCCAGCAGCTCAGGCAACTCCTACGAGCAGTACTTC	CASSSGNSYEQYF
TRBV18	.	TRBJ2-7	TRBD2	TGTGCCAGCTCACCTCAAGGGACTAGCGGGGGGAGCTCCTACGAGCAGTACTTC	CASSPQGTSGGSSYEQYF
TRBV30	.	TRBJ1-1	.	TGTGCCTGGACCGGGGTAGGTCACACTGAAGCTTTCTTT	CAWTGVGHTEAFF
TRBV6-5	.	TRBJ2-5	.	TGTGCCAGCAGTTACTCGGCCTCCGTGGAGACCCAGTACTTC	CASSYSASVETQYF
TRBV6-5	.	TRBJ2-1	.	TGTGCCAGCAGTCCGACTCAGGGGAGAGGCGAGCAGTTCTTC	CASSPTQGRGEQFF
TRBV6-1	.	TRBJ1-5	.	TGTGCCAGCAGTGTTTGGGGGCTCGGCAATCAGCCCCAGCATTTT	CASSVWGLGNQPQHF
TRBV18	.	TRBJ2-5	.	TGTGCCAGCTCAGCAGGGGCGGACGGGGAGACCCAGTACTTC	CASSAGADGETQYF
TRBV5-1	.	TRBJ1-3	.	TGCGCCAGCAGCTCAACAGGAATCTCTGGAAACACCATATATTTT	CASSSTGISGNTIYF
TRBV6-5	.	TRBJ2-6	.	TGTGCCAGCAGAAACACAGGGTATGGGGCCAACGTCCTGACTTTC	CASRNTGYGANVLTF
TRBV7-8	.	TRBJ2-7	TRBD1	TGTGCCAGCAGCGACCGGACAGGGGGCGAGCAGTACTTC	CASSDRTGGEQYF
TRBV6-5	once	TRBJ2-1	TRBD2	TGTGCCAGCAGTCGGACTAGCTCCTACAATGAGCAGTTCTTC	CASSRTSSYNEQFF
TRBV25-1	.	TRBJ1-6	TRBD1	TGTGCCAGCAGTGTCGGGACAGGGCAGTCACCCCTCCACTTT	CASSVGTGQSPLHF
TRBV2	.	TRBJ1-2	TRBD1	TGTGCCAGCAGGGTTGGGACAGGTGGCTACACCTTC	CASRVGTGGYTF
TRBV10-3	.	TRBJ2-1	TRBD2	TGTGCCATCAAACCTCGAGCGGGGGGAGCCCCCTACAATGAGCAGTTCTTC	CAIKPRAGGAPYNEQFF
TRBV6-4	.	TRBJ1-5	TRBD1	TGTGCCAGCACTAAGACAGGGCAGGCCAATCAGCCCCAGCATTTT	CASTKTGQANQPQHF